This T cell receptor beta chain was sequenced during a study of metastatic and nonmetastatic thyroid tumors. At least ten counts were recorded for this clone. Patients had received no treatment of any kind before thyroid surgery. TCRdb reprocessed the PCR reads using MiXCR. The data contain tens of thousands of clones, approximately 12% of them seen just once; the ten biggest clones take up about 11%. Specimen: blood. This sequence was found in a female donor with papillary thyroid cancer or a benign thyroid nodule (not recorded which). Some clones in this sample may be carry-over from other donors' samples.

The CDR3 nucleotides read TGTGCCAGCAGCTCACCGGCCGGACAGGGGCCCTCTAGCAATCAGCCCCAGCATTTT. Translating it yields CASSSPAGQGPSSNQPQHF. The gene calls are TRBV7-8 and TRBJ1-5, with 9 bases matching TRBD1. CDR1 is SGHVS, CDR2 FQNEAQ, per germline. V lost 4 bases and J lost 0; bases outside the gene matches: 13. The CDR3 contains 19 residues.